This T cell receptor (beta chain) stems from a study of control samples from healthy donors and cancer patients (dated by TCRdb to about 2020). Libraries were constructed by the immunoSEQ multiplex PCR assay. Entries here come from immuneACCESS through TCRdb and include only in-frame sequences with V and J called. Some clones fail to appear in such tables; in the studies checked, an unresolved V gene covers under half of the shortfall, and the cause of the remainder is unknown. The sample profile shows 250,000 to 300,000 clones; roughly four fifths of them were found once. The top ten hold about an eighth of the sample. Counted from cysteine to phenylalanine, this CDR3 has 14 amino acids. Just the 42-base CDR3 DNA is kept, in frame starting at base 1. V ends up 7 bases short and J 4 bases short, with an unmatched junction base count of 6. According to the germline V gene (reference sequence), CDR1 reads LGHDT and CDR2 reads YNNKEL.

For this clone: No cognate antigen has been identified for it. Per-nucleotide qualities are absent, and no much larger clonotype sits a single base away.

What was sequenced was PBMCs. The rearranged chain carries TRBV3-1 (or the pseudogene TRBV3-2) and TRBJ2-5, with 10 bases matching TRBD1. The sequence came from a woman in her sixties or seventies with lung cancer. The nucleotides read TGTGCCAGCATGACAGGGGGCAGGAGAGAGACCCAGTACTTC. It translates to CASMTGGRRETQYF.